This entry concerns a single TCR beta chain. The antigen remains unidentified. A second roughly 7 to 12 cycle PCR used barcoded and J-beta primers. Using its own MiXCR run on the 5' RACE reads, TCRdb lists one record per CDR3 protein. The table has roughly 830,000 distinct CDR3 sequences, around 62% seen once. The sample comes from a study of blood T cells in healthy people across ages. Trimming took 0 bases from V and 2 from J, leaving 11 bases between them. The CDR3 is made up of 14 amino acids. Germline lookup yields CDR1 DFQATT and CDR2 SNEGSKA (reference sequence). Peripheral blood from each donor was collected in a volume of about 9.9 milliliters. Study findings and constraints: Both higher diversity and more naive CD4+ cells marked long-lived donors when set against aged donors.

This TCR came from a man between 25 and 39 years old in good health. The chain uses TRBV20-1 and TRBJ2-7; D may be TRBD2 (6 bases). Sequencing was done on a sample of blood. Here the CDR3 DNA reads TGCAGTGCTAGAGATCAAGGCGGGACCTACGAGCAGTACTTC. It is translated as CSARDQGGTYEQYF.